This T cell receptor (beta chain) was recorded in a study of molecular identifiers for immune sequencing clone quantification. Study as a whole: Five portions were made in replicates from RNA of roughly 20,000 or 100,000 naive CD8 cells, and four underwent sequencing.

This CDR3 is 14 amino acids long. CDR1 and CDR2 from the germline V gene are SEHNR and FQNEAQ (reference sequence). Trimming pared 11 bases from V and 3 bases from J, leaving 18 bases between. Ten or more counts support this clonotype. Its target is unknown. Previously described methods and listed TCR primers were employed for the bulk TCR libraries. TCRdb called the PCR reads again in MiXCR, with one record for every CDR3 protein. The table shows 600,000 to 650,000 distinct CDR3 sequences, with about 20% occurring only once. Study conclusions and caveats: Beyond 20 RNA copies, clones held over 98% of effector molecules, compared with under 1% in naive cells.

The sequence was collected from a human donor in good health. Some libraries in this study had Jurkat cell RNA spiked in. The chain uses TRBV7-9 and TRBJ2-3; D possibly corresponds to TRBD1 (7 bases). Material: naive CD8+ T cells from blood, with Jurkat cell RNA spiked in. Subset reported: FACS-sorted CD8+CD4-CCR7+CD45RA+ naive T cells. CDR3 loop: CAGQEGTATDTQYF. In DNA, the CDR3 is TGTGCCGGGCAGGAGGGGACAGCTACAGATACGCAGTATTTT.